This TCR beta chain was obtained from a study of T cell changes during pregnancy in multiple sclerosis. Between the trimmed V and J ends, which lost 8 bases and 1 base, there was a span of 17 bases. There are 15 residues in the CDR3. Germline assignment: CDR1 SGHTA and CDR2 FQGTGA. Clones were read by immunoSEQ multiplex PCR, and TCRdb kept only the in-frame ones, dropping some. The sample consists of roughly 40,000 clones, around nine tenths of them appearing once. Only one count was recorded for this clone. The clonotype originates from a female donor with multiple sclerosis, enrolled in a pregnancy study. The chain combines TRBV7-3 with TRBJ1-1; D remains unclear. This specimen consisted of CD4+ T cells from peripheral blood mononuclear cells, obtained in the third trimester of pregnancy. CDR3 protein: CASSEQTTGNTEAFF. Written as DNA, the CDR3 is TGTGCCAGCTCGGAGCAGACTACTGGGAACACTGAAGCTTTCTTT.